The present T cell receptor (beta chain) was sequenced within a study of CD8 T cells in acute hepatitis C reinfection. Study background: Sequences come from NS3-1073-specific CD8+ T cells, during acute infection and after clearance.

Time point of the sample: at least 347 days after estimated infection, following spontaneous clearance. No in vitro expansion preceded sequencing of these hepatitis C virus-specific cells, which were studied ex vivo. Staining for HCV-specific cells used the tetramer carrying NS3 residues 1073-1081. With 0 bases removed from V and 4 bases from J, the gap between germline ends came to 10 bases. Per the germline V gene, CDR1 is SGHTA and CDR2 is FQGTGA. The CDR3 has 15 amino acids. Study conclusions and caveats: Overrepresentation in the naive pool did not explain the preferential TRBV04 and TRBV06 usage seen in all groups. Regardless of outcome, some twelve public clonotypes appeared, one using V04-02/J02-02.

This clone turned up a few times. Assay: immunoSEQ multiplex PCR; the TCRdb copy retains only in-frame clones and omits some. Of around 2,700 clones in the sample, 65% to 75% were seen once. The source material was HCV NS3-1073 tetramer-sorted CD8+ T cells from PBMCs, sampled at follow-up. The source is a man between 40 and 49 years old who spontaneously cleared hepatitis C infection. The rearrangement links TRBV7-3 to TRBJ2-1; D is ambiguous. This CDR3 reads CASSLTVVGYNEQFF. For the CDR3, the DNA is TGTGCCAGCAGCTTAACGGTAGTGGGGTACAATGAGCAGTTCTTC.